Here is one TCR beta chain with its context. The target antigen is unknown. The data were taken from a study of T-cell reconstitution after alpha-beta-depleted transplantation in children. Broader study findings: The origin of alpha-beta T cells about two months after transplant was reportedly several hundred expanded graft clones. Certain patients had high TCRbeta diversity at day 60, and it came from recipient T cells and thymic progenitors that survived. T-cell numbers and diversity one year post-transplant derived largely from freshly generated T cells.

Researchers prepared the TCRbeta library using unique molecular identifiers, the study reports. Via MiXCR, TCRdb re-called the PCR reads, giving one row per CDR3 protein. The data hold under 100,000 distinct CDR3 sequences, with around 15% observed a single time. The material sequenced was PBMCs, mostly from graft donor cells, taken 180 days after TCRalphabeta/CD19-depleted stem cell transplant. The clonotype originates from a male patient aged 2-15 years who had a stem cell transplant for acute lymphoblastic leukemia, so the T cells may come from the graft donor.

DNA for the CDR3: TGTGCCAGCAGTTTAGACAGGGTAAGCACTGAAGCTTTCTTT. Translating gives CASSLDRVSTEAFF. V and J are TRBV12-3 or TRBV12-4 and TRBJ1-1; D possibly corresponds to TRBD1 (6 bases). CDR3 size: 14 residues. Trimming removed 1 base at V and 4 bases at J, with 10 bases between.